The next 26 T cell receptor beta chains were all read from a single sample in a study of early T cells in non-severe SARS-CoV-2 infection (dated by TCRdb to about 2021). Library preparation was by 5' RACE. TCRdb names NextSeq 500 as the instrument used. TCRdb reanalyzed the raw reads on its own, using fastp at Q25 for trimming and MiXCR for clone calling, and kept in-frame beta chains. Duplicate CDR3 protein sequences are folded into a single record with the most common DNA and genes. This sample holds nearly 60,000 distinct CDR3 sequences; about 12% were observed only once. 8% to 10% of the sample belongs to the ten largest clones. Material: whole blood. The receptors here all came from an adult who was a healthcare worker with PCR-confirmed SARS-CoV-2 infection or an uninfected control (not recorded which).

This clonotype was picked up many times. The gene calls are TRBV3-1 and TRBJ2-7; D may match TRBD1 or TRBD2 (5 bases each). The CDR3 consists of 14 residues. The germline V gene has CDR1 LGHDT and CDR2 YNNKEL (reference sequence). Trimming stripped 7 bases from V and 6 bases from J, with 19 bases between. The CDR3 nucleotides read TGTGCCAGCACCACAACTACCAGGGCGGGCGAGCAGTACTTC. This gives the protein CASTTTTRAGEQYF.

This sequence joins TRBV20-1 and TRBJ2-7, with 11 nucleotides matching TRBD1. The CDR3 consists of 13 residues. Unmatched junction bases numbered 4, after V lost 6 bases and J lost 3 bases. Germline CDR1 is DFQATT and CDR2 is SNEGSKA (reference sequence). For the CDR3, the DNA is TGCAGTGCCACCGGGACAGGGGGCTACGAGCAGTACTTC. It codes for CSATGTGGYEQYF.

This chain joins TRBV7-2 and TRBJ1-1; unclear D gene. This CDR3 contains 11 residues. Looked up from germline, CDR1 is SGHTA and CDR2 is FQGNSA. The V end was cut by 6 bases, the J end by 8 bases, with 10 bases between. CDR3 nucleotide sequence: TGTGCCAGCAGGCTTAACATGGAAGCTTTCTTT. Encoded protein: CASRLNMEAFF.

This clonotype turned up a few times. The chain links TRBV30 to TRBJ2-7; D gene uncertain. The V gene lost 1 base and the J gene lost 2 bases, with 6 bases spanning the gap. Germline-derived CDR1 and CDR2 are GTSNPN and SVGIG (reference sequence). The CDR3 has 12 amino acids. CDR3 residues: CAWSAVPYEQYF. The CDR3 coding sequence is TGTGCCTGGAGTGCCGTACCCTACGAGCAGTACTTC.

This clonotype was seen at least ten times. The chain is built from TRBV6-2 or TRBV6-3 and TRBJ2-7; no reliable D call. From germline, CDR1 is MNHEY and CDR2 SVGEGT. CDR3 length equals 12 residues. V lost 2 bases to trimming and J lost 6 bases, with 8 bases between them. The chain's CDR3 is CASSYLNGEQYF. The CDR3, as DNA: TGTGCCAGCAGTTACCTGAATGGCGAGCAGTACTTC.

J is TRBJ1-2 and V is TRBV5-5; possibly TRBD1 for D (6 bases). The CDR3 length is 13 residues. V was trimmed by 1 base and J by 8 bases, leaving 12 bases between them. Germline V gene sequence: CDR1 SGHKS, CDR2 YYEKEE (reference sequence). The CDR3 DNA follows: TGTGCCAGCAGCTTGTTCAGGGGCGAAGGCTACACCTTC. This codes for CASSLFRGEGYTF.

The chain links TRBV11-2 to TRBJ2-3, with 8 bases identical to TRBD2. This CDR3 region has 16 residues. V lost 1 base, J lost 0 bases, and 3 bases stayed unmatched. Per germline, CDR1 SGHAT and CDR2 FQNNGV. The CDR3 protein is CASSLVGGASTDTQYF. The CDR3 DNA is TGTGCCAGCAGCTTAGTCGGGGGGGCTAGCACAGATACGCAGTATTTT.

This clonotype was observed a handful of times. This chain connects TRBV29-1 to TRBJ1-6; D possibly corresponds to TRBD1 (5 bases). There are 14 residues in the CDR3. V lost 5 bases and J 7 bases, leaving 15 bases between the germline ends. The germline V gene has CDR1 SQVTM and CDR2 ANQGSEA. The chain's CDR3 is CSVRFGDPNSPLHF. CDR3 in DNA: TGCAGCGTTCGATTTGGGGACCCCAATTCACCCCTCCACTTT.

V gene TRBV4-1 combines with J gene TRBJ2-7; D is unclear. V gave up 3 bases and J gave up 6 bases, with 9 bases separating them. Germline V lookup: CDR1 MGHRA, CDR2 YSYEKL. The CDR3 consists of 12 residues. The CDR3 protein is CASSHIASEQYF. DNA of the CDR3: TGCGCCAGCAGCCATATAGCTTCCGAGCAGTACTTC.

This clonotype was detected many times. In nucleotides, the CDR3 is TGTGCCAGCAGCTCCCGGACAGGGGAGGCTGAAGCTTTCTTT. It yields the protein CASSSRTGEAEAFF. V usage is TRBV11-2 and J usage is TRBJ1-1; 9 bases fit TRBD1. Germline assignment: CDR1 SGHAT and CDR2 FQNNGV. J gave up 6 bases and V 4 bases, and 6 bases lay outside the gene matches. The CDR3 contains 14 residues.

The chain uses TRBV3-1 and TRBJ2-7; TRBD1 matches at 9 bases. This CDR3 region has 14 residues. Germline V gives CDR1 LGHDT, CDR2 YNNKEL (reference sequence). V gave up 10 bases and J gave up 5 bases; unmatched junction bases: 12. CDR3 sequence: CATESGTGLNEQYF. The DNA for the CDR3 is TGTGCCACCGAATCCGGGACAGGGTTGAACGAGCAGTACTTC.

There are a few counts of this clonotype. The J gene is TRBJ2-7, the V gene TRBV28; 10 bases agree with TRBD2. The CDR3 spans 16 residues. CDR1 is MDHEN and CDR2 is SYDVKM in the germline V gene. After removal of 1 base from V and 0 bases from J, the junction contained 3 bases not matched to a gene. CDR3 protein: CASSLSSSGSSYEQYF. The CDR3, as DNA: TGTGCCAGCAGTTTATCTTCTAGCGGGAGCTCCTACGAGCAGTACTTC.

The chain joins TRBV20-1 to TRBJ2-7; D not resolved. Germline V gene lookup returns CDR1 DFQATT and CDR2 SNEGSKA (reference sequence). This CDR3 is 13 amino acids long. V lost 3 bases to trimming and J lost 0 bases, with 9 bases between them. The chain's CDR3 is CSARFLPSYEQYF. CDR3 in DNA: TGCAGTGCTAGGTTCCTGCCCTCCTACGAGCAGTACTTC.

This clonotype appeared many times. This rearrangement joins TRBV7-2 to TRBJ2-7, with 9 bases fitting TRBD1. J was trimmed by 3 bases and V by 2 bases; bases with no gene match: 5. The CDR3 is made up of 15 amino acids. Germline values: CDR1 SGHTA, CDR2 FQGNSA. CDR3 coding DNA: TGTGCCAGCAGCTTAAGCCGGGACAGGGACTACGAGCAGTACTTC. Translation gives CASSLSRDRDYEQYF.

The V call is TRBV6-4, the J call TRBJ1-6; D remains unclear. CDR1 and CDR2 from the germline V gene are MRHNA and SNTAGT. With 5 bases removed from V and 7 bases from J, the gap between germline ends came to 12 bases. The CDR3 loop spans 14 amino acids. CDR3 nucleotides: TGTGCCAGCAGTTTAACGCCGGGGAATTCACCCCTCCACTTT. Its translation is CASSLTPGNSPLHF.

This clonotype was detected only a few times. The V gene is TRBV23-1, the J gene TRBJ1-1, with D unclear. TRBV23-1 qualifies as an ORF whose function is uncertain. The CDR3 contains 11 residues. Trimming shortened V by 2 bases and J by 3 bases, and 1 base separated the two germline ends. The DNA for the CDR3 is TGCGCCAGCAGTCAACACACTGAAGCTTTCTTT. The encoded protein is CASSQHTEAFF.

In nucleotides, the CDR3 is TGTGCCAGCAGCATACCTCATACAGGGGGTAGAACGTACACTGAAGCTTTCTTT. Translated: CASSIPHTGGRTYTEAFF. This rearrangement joins TRBV12-3 or TRBV12-4 to TRBJ1-1; 8 nucleotides align to TRBD1. V trimming: 6 bases; J trimming: 3 bases; junction bases outside the gene matches: 18. The CDR3 is made up of 18 amino acids.

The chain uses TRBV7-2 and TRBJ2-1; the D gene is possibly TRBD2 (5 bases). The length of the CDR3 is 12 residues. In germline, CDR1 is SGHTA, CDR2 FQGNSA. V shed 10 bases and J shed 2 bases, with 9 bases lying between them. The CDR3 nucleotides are TGTGCCACCACTAGTACCTACAATGAGCAGTTCTTC. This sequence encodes CATTSTYNEQFF.

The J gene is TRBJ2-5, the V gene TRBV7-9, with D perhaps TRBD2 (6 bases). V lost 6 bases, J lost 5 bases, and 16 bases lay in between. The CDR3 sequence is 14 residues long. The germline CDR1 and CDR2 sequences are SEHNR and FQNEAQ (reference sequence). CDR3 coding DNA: TGTGCCAGCAGTCGGGGAGGAGGGACGGAGACCCAGTACTTC. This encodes CASSRGGGTETQYF.

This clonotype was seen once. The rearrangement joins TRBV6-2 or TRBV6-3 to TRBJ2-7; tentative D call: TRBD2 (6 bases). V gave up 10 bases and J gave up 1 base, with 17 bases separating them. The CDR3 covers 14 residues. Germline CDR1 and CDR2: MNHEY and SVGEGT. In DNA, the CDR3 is TGTGCCACCTCAAAAAGCGCGGGATCCTACGAGCAGTACTTC. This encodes CATSKSAGSYEQYF.

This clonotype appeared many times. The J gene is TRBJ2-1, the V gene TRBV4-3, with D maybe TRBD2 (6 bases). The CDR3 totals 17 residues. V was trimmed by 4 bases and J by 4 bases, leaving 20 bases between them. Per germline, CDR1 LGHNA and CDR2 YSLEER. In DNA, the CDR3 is TGCGCCAGCAGCCTTCAAGCGGGCGGCTTTTCATACAATGAGCAGTTCTTC. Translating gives CASSLQAGGFSYNEQFF.

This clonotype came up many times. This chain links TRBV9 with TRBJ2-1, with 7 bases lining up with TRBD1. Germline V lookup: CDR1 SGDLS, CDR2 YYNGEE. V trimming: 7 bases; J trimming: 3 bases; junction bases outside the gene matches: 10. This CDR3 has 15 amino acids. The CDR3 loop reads CASSHRDRNYNEQFF. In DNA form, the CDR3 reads TGTGCCAGCTCACACCGGGACAGAAACTACAATGAGCAGTTCTTC.

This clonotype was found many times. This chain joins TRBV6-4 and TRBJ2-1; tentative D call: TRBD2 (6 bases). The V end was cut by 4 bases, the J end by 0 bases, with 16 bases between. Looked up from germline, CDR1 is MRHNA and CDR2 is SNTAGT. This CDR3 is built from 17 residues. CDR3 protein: CASSAQPRAGSYNEQFF. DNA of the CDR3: TGTGCCAGCAGTGCCCAACCGAGAGCGGGCTCCTACAATGAGCAGTTCTTC.

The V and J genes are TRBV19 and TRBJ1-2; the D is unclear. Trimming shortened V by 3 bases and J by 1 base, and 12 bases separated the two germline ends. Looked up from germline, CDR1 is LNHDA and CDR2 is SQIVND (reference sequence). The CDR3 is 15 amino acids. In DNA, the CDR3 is TGTGCCAGTAGTATGGGCGGGCGCAGTAACTATGGCTACACCTTC. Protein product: CASSMGGRSNYGYTF.

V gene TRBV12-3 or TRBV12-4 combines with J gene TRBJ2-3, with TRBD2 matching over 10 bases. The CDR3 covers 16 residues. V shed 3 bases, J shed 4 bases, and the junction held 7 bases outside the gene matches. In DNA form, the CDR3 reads TGTGCCAGCAGTTTTGTAACTAGCGGGATTGCAGATACGCAGTATTTT. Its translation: CASSFVTSGIADTQYF.

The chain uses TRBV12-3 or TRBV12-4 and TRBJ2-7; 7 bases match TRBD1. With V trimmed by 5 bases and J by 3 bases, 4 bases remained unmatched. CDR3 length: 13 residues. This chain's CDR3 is CASSRDSLYEQYF. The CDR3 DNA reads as TGTGCCAGCAGTCGGGACAGCCTCTACGAGCAGTACTTC.